Shown below are 19 T cell receptor beta chains from a single sample sequenced in a study of T cell repertoires in cytomegalovirus infection. TCRdb reanalysed the reads using MiXCR and keeps one entry per CDR3 protein. This sample carries 640,000 or so distinct CDR3 sequences, around 32% of them seen once, and the ten largest clones take about 20%. These TCRs' antigens remain unknown. This material consisted of cultured PBMCs, taken from culture after CMV antigen stimulation. The receptor source for this set is a human donor in good health (CMV status not recorded). Some clones in this sample may be carry-over from other donors' samples.

V usage is TRBV5-1 and J usage is TRBJ2-7; TRBD2 might be the D (5 bases). This CDR3 comprises 15 residues. The germline V and J ends were trimmed by 4 bases and 0 bases, with 14 bases remaining between them. Germline V gene lookup returns CDR1 SGHRS and CDR2 YFSETQ. DNA for the CDR3: TGCGCCAGCAGCCCTGGGGAGCCAAGCTCCTACGAGCAGTACTTC. Translation gives CASSPGEPSSYEQYF. The full variable domain, in which reference TRBV5-1 and TRBJ2-7 provide the parts outside the CDR3, is KAGVTQTPRYLIKTRGQQVTLSCSPISGHRSVSWYQQTPGQGLQFLFEYFSETQRNKGNFPGRFSGRQFSNSRSEMNVSTLELGDSALYLCASSPGEPSSYEQYFGPGTRLTVT.

CDR3: CASRNTPALYNEQFF. Written as DNA, the CDR3 is TGTGCCAGCAGGAACACACCGGCCCTCTACAATGAGCAGTTCTTC. The gene calls are TRBV6-6 and TRBJ2-1; D call uncertain. The V gene lost 6 bases and the J gene lost 3 bases, with 15 bases spanning the gap. The CDR3 is 15 amino acids. Germline CDR1 and CDR2: MNHNY and SVGAGI (reference sequence).

This clonotype came up many times. The rearrangement joins TRBV11-3 to TRBJ2-3, with 9 bases fitting TRBD1. Germline CDR1 and CDR2: SGHNT and YENEEA. Trimming cost V 4 bases and J 3 bases; bases outside gene matches: 5. The CDR3 has 15 amino acids. The CDR3: CASSSGQGRTDTQYF. CDR3 in DNA: TGTGCCAGCAGCTCCGGACAGGGGAGGACAGATACGCAGTATTTT.

The chain recombines TRBV2 with TRBJ2-3; D is undetermined. Germline values: CDR1 SNHLY, CDR2 FYNNEI. The V end was cut by 7 bases, the J end by 6 bases, with 11 bases between. The CDR3 is 12 amino acids. This CDR3 reads CASIELPDTQYF. In DNA, the CDR3 is TGTGCCAGCATAGAACTTCCGGATACGCAGTATTTT.

This clonotype has only a few counts. V and J are TRBV18 and TRBJ1-1, with 7 bases identical to TRBD1. The CDR3 sequence is 17 residues long. V lost 2 bases, J lost 0 bases, and 9 bases stayed unmatched. Looked up from germline, CDR1 is KGHSH and CDR2 is LQKENI. The CDR3 region is CASSPGGQFFMNTEAFF. For the CDR3, the DNA is TGTGCCAGCTCACCAGGGGGACAGTTCTTCATGAACACTGAAGCTTTCTTT. The full variable domain, its missing parts supplied by reference TRBV18 and TRBJ1-1, is NAGVMQNPRHLVRRRGQEARLRCSPMKGHSHVYWYRQLPEEGLKFMVYLQKENIIDESGMPKERFSAEFPKEGPSILRIQQVVRGDSAAYFCASSPGGQFFMNTEAFFGQGTRLTVV.

J is TRBJ2-1 and V is TRBV2, with TRBD2 as a possible D gene (5 bases). CDR1 and CDR2 (germline): SNHLY, FYNNEI. The CDR3 runs 13 residues. V was trimmed by 4 bases and J by 8 bases, leaving 12 bases between them. The CDR3 region is CASSAPPRDEQFF. The DNA for the CDR3 is TGTGCCAGCAGTGCCCCCCCGCGGGATGAGCAGTTCTTC.

A remark on this clonotype: At one of its ends the junction is not consistent with the germline gene, which may arise from a read error. The chain couples TRBV4-1 to TRBJ2-3, with a tentative D call TRBD2 (7 bases). From germline, CDR1 is MGHRA and CDR2 YSYEKL. This CDR3 contains 16 residues. The CDR3 reads CASSPKGGALTDTQYF. Written as DNA, the CDR3 is TGTGCCAGCAGCCCTAAAGGGGGGGCCCTCACAGATACGCAGTATTTT.

The chain couples TRBV6-5 to TRBJ2-1, with 9 bases identical to TRBD2. Germline CDR1 and CDR2: MNHEY and SVGAGI. J was trimmed by 5 bases and V by 2 bases; bases with no gene match: 7. This CDR3 is 16 amino acids long. CDR3 coding DNA: TGTGCCAGCAGTTACGCCGGGGCTAGCGGGGACAATGAGCAGTTCTTC. Amino acid sequence: CASSYAGASGDNEQFF.

This clonotype was counted between two and nine times. V gene TRBV7-2 combines with J gene TRBJ1-2; TRBD1 matches 9 bases. Germline CDR1 is SGHTA and CDR2 is FQGNSA. V was pared by 6 bases and J by 8 bases, with 10 bases of the junction left unmatched. CDR3 size: 14 residues. This chain's CDR3 is CASRQRQGDGGYTF. CDR3 sequence (DNA): TGTGCCAGCAGGCAAAGACAGGGGGATGGCGGCTACACCTTC.

This clonotype was seen a few times. The chain joins TRBV12-3 or TRBV12-4 to TRBJ1-6; D remains ambiguous. The CDR3 totals 13 residues. V was cut by 2 bases and J by 8 bases, with 7 bases left in between. The CDR3 loop is CASSLRGYSPLHF. CDR3 sequence (DNA): TGTGCCAGCAGTTTACGGGGTTATTCACCCCTCCACTTT.

The rearrangement links TRBV6-2 or TRBV6-3 to TRBJ2-3; 12 nucleotides agree with TRBD2. Trimming at V came to 4 bases and at J to 5 bases, leaving 13 bases not matched to a gene. Germline CDR1 is MNHEY and CDR2 is SVGEGT. The CDR3 totals 18 residues. The CDR3 loop reads CASSSRRLAGGPLDTQYF. DNA for the CDR3: TGTGCCAGCAGTTCGCGCCGGCTAGCGGGAGGGCCGCTAGATACGCAGTATTTT.

This clonotype came up a few times. The CDR3 spells CASTSNRDYGDTQYF. The CDR3 bases are TGTGCCAGCACCTCAAACCGGGACTATGGGGATACGCAGTATTTT. The rearrangement links TRBV28 to TRBJ2-3, with TRBD2 identical over 7 bases. CDR3 length: 15 amino acids. Germline assignment: CDR1 MDHEN and CDR2 SYDVKM. J gave up 6 bases and V 7 bases, and 13 bases lay outside the gene matches.

This chain links TRBV7-8 with TRBJ1-5; TRBD1 matches 7 bases. The V segment lost 5 bases and the J segment 8 bases; nucleotides outside the gene matches: 15. The CDR3 has 16 amino acids. The V gene's germline CDR1 is SGHVS and CDR2 FQNEAQ. CDR3 nucleotide sequence: TGTGCCAGCAGCAATCGCCCAGGGGGTCCCAGGGAGCCCCAGCATTTT. This gives the protein CASSNRPGGPREPQHF. Supplemented by reference TRBV7-8 and TRBJ1-5, the full variable domain reads GAGVSQSPRYKVAKRGQDVALRCDPISGHVSLFWYQQALGQGPEFLTYFQNEAQLDKSGLPSDRFFAERPEGSVSTLKIQRTQQEDSAVYLCASSNRPGGPREPQHFGDGTRLSIL.

The table lists this clonotype with a count of one. The chain joins TRBV19 to TRBJ2-1; 14 bases are a match to TRBD2. With 3 bases clipped from V and 2 bases from J, the junction kept 6 bases outside the gene matches. Germline lookup yields CDR1 LNHDA and CDR2 SQIVND (reference sequence). The CDR3 length is 18 residues. The CDR3 DNA reads TGTGCCAGTAGTATGACTAGCGGGGGGGCCGGGACCTACAATGAGCAGTTCTTC. It specifies CASSMTSGGAGTYNEQFF.

The rearrangement uses TRBV19 and TRBJ2-3; 8 bases are shared with TRBD2. Per germline, CDR1 LNHDA and CDR2 SQIVND (reference sequence). The CDR3 covers 15 residues. J gave up 2 bases and V 4 bases, and 5 bases lay outside the gene matches. CDR3 in amino acids: CASSRGLVNTDTQYF. The CDR3 nucleotides read TGTGCCAGTAGTAGGGGACTAGTGAACACAGATACGCAGTATTTT.

This clonotype was counted a few times. V usage is TRBV12-3 or TRBV12-4 and J usage is TRBJ1-4; 8 nucleotides line up with TRBD1. This CDR3 is built from 13 residues. J was trimmed by 8 bases and V by 6 bases; bases with no gene match: 5. In nucleotides, the CDR3 is TGTGCCAGCAGAAACAGGGGGGAGGAAAAACTGTTTTTT. It yields the protein CASRNRGEEKLFF.

V gene TRBV28 combines with J gene TRBJ1-5; unclear D gene. The V gene's germline CDR1 is MDHEN and CDR2 SYDVKM. CDR3 size: 14 residues. Between the trimmed V and J ends, which lost 7 bases and 5 bases, there was a span of 15 bases. CDR3 sequence (DNA): TGTGCCAGCACCTTGTTGGGTAAACATCAGCCCCAGCATTTT. This sequence encodes CASTLLGKHQPQHF.

The CDR3 DNA reads TGTGCCAGCAGCTCGCCGGACAGGGGGTCTAGTGCGGTGCAGTTCTTC. Its protein is CASSSPDRGSSAVQFF. The chain combines TRBV9 with TRBJ2-1; 10 positions agree with TRBD1. Losses at the gene ends were 4 bases for V and 12 bases for J; bases not matched to a gene: 16. The CDR3 is 16 amino acids. CDR1 is SGDLS, CDR2 YYNGEE, per germline.

This clonotype turned up a few times. The rearrangement links TRBV7-9 to TRBJ2-1; 10 bases match TRBD1. With V trimmed by 4 bases and J by 5 bases, 5 bases remained unmatched. Germline-derived CDR1 and CDR2 are SEHNR and FQNEAQ (reference sequence). The CDR3 totals 15 residues. The CDR3 coding sequence is TGTGCCAGCAGCTCCGTCGACAGGGGGCACAATGAGCAGTTCTTC. Residues: CASSSVDRGHNEQFF.